Ten or more counts support the clone carrying this T cell receptor beta chain. The CDR3 is 14 amino acids. Germline V gene sequence: CDR1 LGHNA, CDR2 YNFKEQ. V dropped 1 base and J dropped 4 bases, with 11 bases sitting between them. The data belong to a study of CD8 T cells in ankylosing spondylitis. TCRdb recomputed calls from the 5' RACE reads with MiXCR, one row per CDR3 protein. This repertoire shows 200,000 or so distinct CDR3 sequences, 10% to 15% found once; its top ten account for roughly 9.6%. The source of this sequence is a female donor with ankylosing spondylitis or in good health (not recorded which). The chain uses TRBV4-2 and TRBJ2-7; D uncertain. Sequences were obtained from blood, either unsorted or a sorted T cell fraction (not recorded which). CDR3 residues: CASSQGREGYEQYF. The CDR3 nucleotides are TGTGCCAGCAGCCAAGGAAGGGAAGGATACGAGCAGTACTTC.